This note documents a single T cell receptor (beta chain) sequence. Antigen: not known. V was trimmed by 6 bases and J by 4 bases, leaving 12 bases between them. Germline lookup yields CDR1 MDHEN and CDR2 SYDVKM. The length of the CDR3 is 13 residues. Authors' methods: Because ImmunoSEQ provided only junction sequences with no quality scores, the filtering differed. Using immunoSEQ multiplex PCR, the repertoire was profiled, and TCRdb retains in-frame clones only, with some absent. The V and J calls and clone size come from that table; D and trimming were worked out from the DNA. The repertoire has about 2.3 million clones, 85% to 95% of them found once; the top ten carry approximately 0.4%. The sample belongs to a study of shared clonotypes between healthy human individuals. Study outcomes and limitations: Sorted-subset samples were not fully sequenced, rarefaction indicated. Clonotype sharing levels among donors were expected to vary with sequencing depth. Naive CD4 clonotypes overlapped across a few donors at about 5%.

The V and J genes are TRBV28 and TRBJ1-2; D not resolved. The source is a man aged 18 to 29 in good health. Some clones in this sample may be carry-over from other donors' samples. The source material was naive CD4+ T cells from PBMCs. Subset indicated: CD45RA+ positively selected. The CDR3 region is CASREDLTYGYTF. CDR3 nucleotides: TGTGCCAGCAGAGAGGACCTAACCTATGGCTACACCTTC.